This T cell receptor beta chain was found in a study of blood T cell repertoires in COVID-19. Germline-derived CDR1 and CDR2 are MNHEY and SMNVEV (reference sequence). This CDR3 comprises 16 residues. V dropped 6 bases and J dropped 5 bases, with 20 bases sitting between them. Profiled with immunoSEQ multiplex PCR; TCRdb holds only in-frame clones, not every one. The top ten clones hold less than 25% of a sample with 73,000 or so clones, about 73% of them seen once. The sample comprised peripheral blood. This receptor was identified in a man between 60 and 75 years old with acute or convalescent COVID-19. The genes are TRBV27 and TRBJ2-1, with D possibly TRBD1 on 6 matching bases. CDR3 protein: CASRDQGGPTDNEQFF. CDR3 bases: TGTGCCAGCAGAGACCAAGGGGGTCCTACGGACAATGAGCAGTTCTTC.